Here is one T cell receptor (beta chain) with its context. The target antigen is unknown. This entry comes from a study of T cell responses to AZD1222 COVID-19 vaccine. Study-level findings and limits: Reports say nearly half of spike-specific TCRs go after unmutated variant regions. Donors in the cohort were predominantly white British and more often female, and clonal diversity was possibly underestimated.

The data were produced by immunoSEQ multiplex PCR, yet TCRdb's version contains in-frame clones alone and is incomplete. Counted here are 150,000 or so clones, around 93% occurring once; the ten biggest clones make up around 3.8%. Recipients boosted at about 4 weeks or about 12 weeks are pooled. Sequencing was performed on peripheral blood, taken 28 days after the second AZD1222 dose. This TCR was recovered from an adult who received the AZD1222 COVID-19 vaccine.

CDR3 region: CASSVGQGHISSKGNTIYF. The CDR3 DNA reads TGCGCCAGCAGTGTAGGCCAGGGACACATCTCGTCCAAGGGAAACACCATATATTTT. The chain carries TRBV5-1 and TRBJ1-3; tentative D call: TRBD1 (6 bases). The CDR3 covers 19 residues. V lost 5 bases to trimming and J lost 4 bases, with 28 bases between them. Per the germline V gene, CDR1 is SGHRS and CDR2 is YFSETQ.